The rows below give T cell receptor beta chains drawn from one sample of a study of OX40 agonist ivuxolimab in advanced cancers. Only in-frame clones appear in the TCRdb table, and some are missing; sequencing was by immunoSEQ multiplex PCR. The sample has about 64,000 clones, about 83% seen once. The input for sequencing was CD4+ or CD8+ T cells sorted from blood, taken in a trial of the OX40 agonist ivuxolimab. The receptors shown here come from an adult with an advanced solid tumor such as melanoma, head and neck, liver or kidney cancer. The CDR3 runs from the conserved cysteine through the conserved F or W. D genes are given only for firm matches. Some rows have no size entry. The others give once, few or many, or a class for an expanded clone.

J | D | V | size | DNA | CDR3
TRBJ2-3 | . | TRBV5-1 | . | TGCGCCAGCAGCTTGGACGCGCCGGACTCCACAGATACGCAGTATTTT | CASSLDAPDSTDTQYF
TRBJ1-1 | . | TRBV5-6 | few | TGTGCCAGCAGCCCAATACCCGGGAACACTGAAGCTTTCTTT | CASSPIPGNTEAFF
TRBJ1-4 | TRBD1 | TRBV9 | . | TGTGCCAGCAGCCCCCGACAGGGAGCGGAAAAACTGTTTTTT | CASSPRQGAEKLFF
TRBJ2-1 | TRBD2 | TRBV5-1 | once | TGCGCCAGCAGCTTTGGGAATAGCGGGGCGACACACAATGAGCAGTTCTTC | CASSFGNSGATHNEQFF
TRBJ2-5 | . | TRBV30 | once | TGTGCCTGGAGTGTGAGAGGGTCCCGAGGGACCCAGTACTTC | CAWSVRGSRGTQYF
TRBJ2-1 | TRBD2 | TRBV10-2 | . | TGCGCCAGCAGGACTAGCGGGGGGGCCAGTAATGAGCAGTTCTTC | CASRTSGGASNEQFF
TRBJ1-2 | . | TRBV29-1 | . | TGCAGCGTTTCCAAAGAATTTAACTATGGCTACACCTTC | CSVSKEFNYGYTF
TRBJ2-3 | . | TRBV9 | . | TGTGCCAGCAGCGTAACGACCGAGTACGGCACAGATACGCAGTATTTT | CASSVTTEYGTDTQYF
TRBJ1-5 | . | TRBV6-1 | once | TGTGCCAGCAGTGAAGCCCGAGGTCTGGGGGGCAATCAGCCCCAGCATTTT | CASSEARGLGGNQPQHF
TRBJ2-5 | . | TRBV6-6 | once | TGTGCCAGCAGTCACTCGGGGACCCAGTACTTC | CASSHSGTQYF
TRBJ1-2 | . | TRBV11-2 | . | TGTGCCAGCAGCCCTCCGGGGTTTGGCTACACCTTC | CASSPPGFGYTF
TRBJ2-7 | . | TRBV10-2 | . | TGCGCCAGCAGTGACGGAGAGTCCTACGAGCAGTACTTC | CASSDGESYEQYF
TRBJ1-5 | . | TRBV4-1 | . | TGCGCCAGCAGCCATCCCAGGGGTGGCGGCAATCAGCCCCAGCATTTT | CASSHPRGGGNQPQHF
TRBJ1-5 | TRBD1 | TRBV9 | . | TGTGCCAGCAGCGTAGACGGACAGGGTGATCAGCCCCAGCATTTT | CASSVDGQGDQPQHF
TRBJ2-7 | TRBD1 | TRBV27 | . | TGTGCCGGCAGTTTAGCCCGGGACAGGGGGTACTACGAGCAGTACTTC | CAGSLARDRGYYEQYF
TRBJ2-6 | . | TRBV5-1 | . | TGCGCCAGCAGCTCCGATGGACGGAGCTCTGGGGCCAACGTCCTGACTTTC | CASSSDGRSSGANVLTF
TRBJ2-7 | . | TRBV11-2 | few | TGTGCCAGCAGCTTAGAAGTGGGGCTCGAGCAGTACTTC | CASSLEVGLEQYF
TRBJ1-2 | TRBD1 | TRBV2 | . | TGTGCCAGCAGCCCAAGCAGCGGACAGGGCCATGGCTACACCTTC | CASSPSSGQGHGYTF
TRBJ2-1 | TRBD2 | TRBV11-2 | once | TGTGCCAGCAGCTCGTCATGGGGGGGGACTACTTACAATGAGCAGTTCTTC | CASSSSWGGTTYNEQFF
TRBJ2-2 | . | TRBV5-1 | . | TGCGCCAGCAGCCGGGTAGCCGGGGAGCTGTTTTTT | CASSRVAGELFF
TRBJ2-3 | TRBD2 | TRBV5-1 | . | TGCGCCAGCAGCCTAGCGGGGAGCACAGATACGCAGTATTTT | CASSLAGSTDTQYF
TRBJ2-6 | . | TRBV5-4 | . | TGTGCCAGCAGTTACAGGGACACTGGGGCCAACGTCCTGACTTTC | CASSYRDTGANVLTF